This TCR beta chain derives from a study of cytomegalovirus exposure and HLA in healthy donors. V gave up 3 bases and J gave up 10 bases, with 19 bases separating them. In germline, CDR1 is GTSNPN, CDR2 SVGIG (reference sequence). This CDR3 contains 14 residues. The data were produced by immunoSEQ multiplex PCR, yet TCRdb's version contains in-frame clones alone and is incomplete. Of roughly 250,000 clones listed, around 87% are singletons. This chain uses TRBV30 with TRBJ1-5; D possibly corresponds to TRBD1 (6 bases). The sequence was collected from a woman in her thirties in good health and CMV-seropositive. The sample was PBMCs. This CDR3 is CAWSLTGVTEPQHF. DNA for the CDR3: TGTGCCTGGAGCCTGACAGGCGTAACGGAACCCCAGCATTTT.